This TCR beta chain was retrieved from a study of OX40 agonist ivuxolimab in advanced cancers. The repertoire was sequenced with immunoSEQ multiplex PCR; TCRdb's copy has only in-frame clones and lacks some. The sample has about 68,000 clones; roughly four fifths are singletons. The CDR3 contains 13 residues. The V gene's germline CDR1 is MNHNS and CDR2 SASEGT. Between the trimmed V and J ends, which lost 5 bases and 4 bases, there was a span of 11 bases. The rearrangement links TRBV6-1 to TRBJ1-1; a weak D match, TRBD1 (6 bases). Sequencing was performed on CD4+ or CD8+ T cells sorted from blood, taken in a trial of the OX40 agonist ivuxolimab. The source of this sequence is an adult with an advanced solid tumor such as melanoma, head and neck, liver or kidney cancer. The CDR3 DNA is TGTGCCAGCAGTCGGGGGCTGGGCACTGAAGCTTTCTTT. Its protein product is CASSRGLGTEAFF.